This record concerns one TCR beta chain sequence. This entry belongs to a study of cytomegalovirus exposure and HLA in healthy donors. Amplification used 60 Vbeta primers and 13 Jbeta primers. Original analysis: Unique TCR beta chains numbered around 80 million in a later analysis, with around 10 million shared. Some clones are missing from TCRdb's copy, which holds only in-frame ones; the method was immunoSEQ multiplex PCR. Clone size and V and J calls were adopted from that table, with D and trimming inferred from the DNA. In the table there are approximately 110,000 clones, around 80% of which are singletons. The CDR3 covers 16 residues. Losses at the gene ends were 1 base for V and 6 bases for J; bases not matched to a gene: 6. Germline V gene lookup returns CDR1 SGHTA and CDR2 FQGNSA.

The rearrangement links TRBV7-2 to TRBJ1-1, with 12 bases that match TRBD1. The material sequenced was PBMCs. The sequence was collected from a woman between 18 and 29 years old in good health and CMV-seropositive. The CDR3 sequence is CASSLDGTGGISEAFF. CDR3 nucleotides: TGTGCCAGCAGCTTAGATGGGACAGGGGGCATCTCTGAAGCTTTCTTT.